These T cell receptor beta chains were read from a single sample in a study of vaccination effects on CD4 cells after COVID-19. Libraries were prepared by immunoSEQ multiplex PCR; TCRdb keeps only in-frame clonotypes and omits some of them. The repertoire holds 73,000 or so clones, with roughly 79% as singletons. These receptors' targets are unknown. This sample comprised CD4+ T cells from PBMCs cultured with SARS-CoV-2 spike peptides, obtained before COVID-19 vaccination. The receptors were sampled from a human donor who received a COVID-19 vaccine. CDR3s include the opening cysteine and the closing phenylalanine or tryptophan. D genes are given only for firm matches. The size field is filled for only some rows; it gives once, few, many or a size class.

j_call d_call clone_size v_call cdr3_aa cdr3_nt
TRBJ2-2 . . TRBV19 CASSNTAGELFF TGTGCCAGTAGTAACACAGCCGGGGAGCTGTTTTTT
TRBJ2-2 . . TRBV6-5 CASRRGNTGELFF TGTGCCAGCAGGCGGGGTAACACCGGGGAGCTGTTTTTT
TRBJ2-2 TRBD2 . TRBV12-5 CASGFPRLAGDTGELFF TGTGCTAGTGGTTTCCCTCGACTAGCGGGGGACACCGGGGAGCTGTTTTTT
TRBJ2-5 . . TRBV27 CASSAQSSGETQYF TGTGCCAGCAGTGCCCAGAGTAGTGGGGAGACCCAGTACTTC
TRBJ2-5 . . TRBV9 CASSPGQGGGYQETQYF TGTGCCAGCAGCCCCGGACAAGGGGGGGGGTACCAAGAGACCCAGTACTTC
TRBJ2-5 . . TRBV12-3/TRBV12-4 CASSFRVETQYF TGTGCCAGCAGTTTTAGAGTGGAGACCCAGTACTTC
TRBJ1-1 . . TRBV2 CASSEGRNTEAFF TGTGCCAGCAGCGAGGGGAGGAACACTGAAGCTTTCTTT
TRBJ1-4 . . TRBV13 CASSPRPRSEKLFF TGTGCCAGCAGCCCACGGCCCCGTAGTGAAAAACTGTTTTTT
TRBJ1-1 . once TRBV11-2 CASRSPGNTEAFF TGTGCCAGCAGATCTCCTGGGAACACTGAAGCTTTCTTT
TRBJ2-3 . . TRBV29-1 CSPRWGDTQYF TGCAGCCCCCGGTGGGGGGATACGCAGTATTTT
TRBJ2-2 TRBD2 . TRBV12-5 CASGLVRDGGASTGELFF TGTGCTAGTGGTTTGGTACGGGACGGGGGGGCGAGCACCGGGGAGCTGTTTTTT
TRBJ2-1 TRBD1 . TRBV24-1 CATSVPGTAKNEQFF TGTGCCACCAGTGTGCCCGGGACAGCAAAAAATGAGCAGTTCTTC
TRBJ2-5 . . TRBV12-3/TRBV12-4 CATRKRGQETQYF TGTGCCACTCGGAAGAGGGGCCAAGAGACCCAGTACTTC
TRBJ2-3 . . TRBV12-3/TRBV12-4 CASSLSADTQYF TGTGCCAGCAGTTTAAGTGCAGATACGCAGTATTTT
TRBJ1-1 TRBD1 . TRBV9 CASSPWTGRMNTEAFF TGTGCCAGCAGCCCCTGGACAGGCCGTATGAACACTGAAGCTTTCTTT
TRBJ1-2 . . TRBV5-1 CASSTQPGNSNYGYTF TGCGCCAGCAGCACCCAACCGGGCAATTCTAACTATGGCTACACCTTC
TRBJ2-3 TRBD2 once TRBV2 CASSTSLSSDTQYF TGTGCCAGCTCGACTAGCCTGAGCTCAGATACGCAGTATTTT
TRBJ2-3 . . TRBV5-1 CASSLVSAEDTQYF TGCGCCAGCAGCTTGGTTTCGGCGGAAGATACGCAGTATTTT
TRBJ2-2 . . TRBV3-1/TRBV3-2 CASSRSGVLTGELFF TGTGCCAGCAGCCGATCAGGGGTCCTCACCGGGGAGCTGTTTTTT
TRBJ2-1 TRBD2 . TRBV5-1 CASSEGLAGGRNEQFF TGCGCCAGCAGCGAGGGACTAGCGGGCGGCCGAAATGAGCAGTTCTTC
TRBJ1-6 TRBD1 . TRBV16 CASSQWDRGYSPLHF TGTGCCAGCAGCCAATGGGACAGGGGTTATTCACCCCTCCACTTT
TRBJ2-1 . . TRBV4-3 CASSRGGPDNEQFF TGCGCCAGCAGCCGTGGGGGGCCGGACAATGAGCAGTTCTTC
TRBJ1-1 TRBD1 . TRBV18 CASSPDRLNTEAFF TGTGCCAGCTCACCGGACAGGCTGAACACTGAAGCTTTCTTT
TRBJ2-5 . . TRBV19 CASSIRVGWETQYF TGTGCCAGTAGTATTAGGGTGGGCTGGGAGACCCAGTACTTC
TRBJ1-1 TRBD1 once TRBV6-5 CASSSGTGRFPFF TGTGCCAGCAGCTCCGGGACAGGGCGTTTTCCTTTCTTT
TRBJ2-5 TRBD2 . TRBV9 CASKRQRGEETQYF TGTGCCAGCAAGAGGCAGCGGGGAGAAGAGACCCAGTACTTC
TRBJ2-1 . . TRBV5-1 CASSPHAEGNEQFF TGCGCCAGCAGCCCTCACGCGGAGGGGAATGAGCAGTTCTTC
TRBJ2-1 TRBD1 few TRBV6-6 CASSSNRGPGNEQFF TGTGCCAGCAGTTCGAACAGGGGCCCGGGCAATGAGCAGTTCTTC
TRBJ2-3 . . TRBV5-1 CASSSYRGTTSTDTQYF TGCGCCAGCAGCTCTTACCGCGGGACCACTAGCACAGATACGCAGTATTTT
TRBJ1-1 . . TRBV6-1 CASSESRGARNTEAFF TGTGCCAGCAGTGAATCGAGGGGGGCCAGAAACACTGAAGCTTTCTTT
TRBJ1-3 . . TRBV7-2 CASSFPVSGNTIYF TGTGCCAGCAGCTTCCCGGTATCTGGAAACACCATATATTTT
TRBJ2-5 . . TRBV5-1 CASSPRGAGETQYF TGCGCCAGCAGTCCAAGGGGCGCTGGGGAGACCCAGTACTTC
TRBJ2-3 . . TRBV6-6 CASLTGGADTQYF TGTGCCAGCTTAACAGGGGGGGCAGATACGCAGTATTTT
TRBJ1-5 . . TRBV7-9 CASSPGDLASQPQHF TGTGCCAGCAGCCCAGGGGACCTGGCTTCTCAGCCCCAGCATTTT
TRBJ2-1 TRBD2 . TRBV10-3 CAISSTSGGDEQFF TGTGCCATCAGTTCGACTAGCGGGGGCGATGAGCAGTTCTTC
TRBJ1-4 . . TRBV7-8 CASSIRGGEKLFF TGTGCCAGCAGTATACGGGGTGGCGAAAAACTGTTTTTT
TRBJ2-3 . . TRBV10-3 CASLGDTQYF TGTGCCAGTCTGGGTGATACGCAGTATTTT
TRBJ2-1 . once TRBV19 CASSWNKNNEQFF TGTGCCAGTAGTTGGAACAAAAACAATGAGCAGTTCTTC
TRBJ2-1 . . TRBV10-1 CASRAGQGAYNEQFF TGCGCCAGCAGGGCAGGCCAGGGTGCCTACAATGAGCAGTTCTTC
TRBJ2-3 . . TRBV7-8 CASRLVGGPETDTQYF TGTGCCAGCAGGCTTGTGGGAGGCCCTGAAACAGATACGCAGTATTTT